This section outlines one T cell receptor (beta chain) sequence together with its context. No antigen is known for it. The PCR made use of 60 Vbeta and 13 Jbeta primers. Some clones are missing from TCRdb's copy, which holds only in-frame ones; the method was immunoSEQ multiplex PCR. This table has 85,000 to 130,000 clones, roughly 80% appearing once. This sample stems from a study of cytomegalovirus exposure and HLA in healthy donors. About the research overall: The 120 million or so unique TCR beta sequences, from 150 million to 200 million T cells, were found by an earlier analysis. The study's findings and limits: Most TCR beta V segments were productive about 90% or about 30% of the time in an earlier analysis.

The CDR3 runs 15 residues. Per the germline V gene, CDR1 is MGHRA and CDR2 is YSYEKL. With V trimmed by 7 bases and J by 6 bases, 9 bases remained unmatched. The source of this sequence is a middle-aged woman in good health and CMV-seronegative. Material for sequencing was PBMCs. The chain is built from TRBV4-1 and TRBJ2-1; 10 bases are a match to TRBD2. DNA of the CDR3: TGCGCCAGCACACGAGCGGGAGGGCATCCCAATGAGCAGTTCTTC. Amino acid sequence: CASTRAGGHPNEQFF.